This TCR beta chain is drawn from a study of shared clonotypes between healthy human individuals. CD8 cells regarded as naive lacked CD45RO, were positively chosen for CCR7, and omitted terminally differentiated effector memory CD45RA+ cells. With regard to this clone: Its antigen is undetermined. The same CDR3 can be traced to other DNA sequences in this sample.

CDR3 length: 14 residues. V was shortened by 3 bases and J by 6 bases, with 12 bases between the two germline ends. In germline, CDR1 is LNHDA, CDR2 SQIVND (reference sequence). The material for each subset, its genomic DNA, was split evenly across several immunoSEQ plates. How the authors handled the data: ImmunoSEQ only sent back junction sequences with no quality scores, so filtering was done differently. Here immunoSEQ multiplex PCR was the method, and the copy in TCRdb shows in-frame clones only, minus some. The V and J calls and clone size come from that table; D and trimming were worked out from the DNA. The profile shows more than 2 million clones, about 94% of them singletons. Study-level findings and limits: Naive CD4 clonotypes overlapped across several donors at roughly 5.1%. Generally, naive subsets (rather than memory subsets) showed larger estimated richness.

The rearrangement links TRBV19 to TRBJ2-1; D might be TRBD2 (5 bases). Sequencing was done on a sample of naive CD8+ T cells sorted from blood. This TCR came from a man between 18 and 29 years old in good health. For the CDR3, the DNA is TGTGCCAGTAGTATTGGCCCCAGCGGCAATGAGCAGTTCTTC. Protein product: CASSIGPSGNEQFF.